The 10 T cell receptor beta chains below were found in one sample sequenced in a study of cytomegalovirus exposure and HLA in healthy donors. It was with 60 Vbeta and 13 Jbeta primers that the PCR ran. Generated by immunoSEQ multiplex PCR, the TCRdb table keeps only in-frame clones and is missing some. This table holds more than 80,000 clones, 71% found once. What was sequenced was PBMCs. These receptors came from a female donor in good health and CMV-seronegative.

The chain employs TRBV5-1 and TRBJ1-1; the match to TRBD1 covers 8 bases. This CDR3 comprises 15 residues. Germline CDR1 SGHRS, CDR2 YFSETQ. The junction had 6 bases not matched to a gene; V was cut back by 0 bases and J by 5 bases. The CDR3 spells CASSLVTGAWTEAFF. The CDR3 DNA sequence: TGCGCCAGCAGCTTGGTGACAGGGGCTTGGACTGAAGCTTTCTTT. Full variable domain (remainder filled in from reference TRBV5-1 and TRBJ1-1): KAGVTQTPRYLIKTRGQQVTLSCSPISGHRSVSWYQQTPGQGLQFLFEYFSETQRNKGNFPGRFSGRQFSNSRSEMNVSTLELGDSALYLCASSLVTGAWTEAFFGQGTRLTVV.

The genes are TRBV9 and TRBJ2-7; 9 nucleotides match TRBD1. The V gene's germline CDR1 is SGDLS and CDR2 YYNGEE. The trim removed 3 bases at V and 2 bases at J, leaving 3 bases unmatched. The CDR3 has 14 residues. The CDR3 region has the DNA TGTGCCAGCAGCGAGGGACAGGGTACCTACGAGCAGTACTTC. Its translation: CASSEGQGTYEQYF.

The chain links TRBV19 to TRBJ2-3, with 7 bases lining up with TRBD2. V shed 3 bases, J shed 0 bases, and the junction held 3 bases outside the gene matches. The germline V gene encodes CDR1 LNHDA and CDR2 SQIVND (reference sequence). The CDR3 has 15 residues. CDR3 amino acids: CASSMVGGSTDTQYF. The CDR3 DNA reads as TGTGCCAGTAGTATGGTGGGGGGGAGCACAGATACGCAGTATTTT.

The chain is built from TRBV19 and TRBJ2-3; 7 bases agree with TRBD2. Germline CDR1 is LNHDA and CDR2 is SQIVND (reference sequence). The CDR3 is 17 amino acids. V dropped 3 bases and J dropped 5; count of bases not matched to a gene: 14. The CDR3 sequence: CASSMGPVREWGDTQYF. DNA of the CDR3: TGTGCCAGTAGTATGGGCCCCGTGCGGGAGTGGGGAGATACGCAGTATTTT.

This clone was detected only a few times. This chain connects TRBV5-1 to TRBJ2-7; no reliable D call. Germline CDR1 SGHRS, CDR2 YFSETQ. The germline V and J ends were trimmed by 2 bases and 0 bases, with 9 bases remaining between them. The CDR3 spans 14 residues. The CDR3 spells CASSLETHSYEQYF. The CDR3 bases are TGCGCCAGCAGCTTAGAGACACACTCCTACGAGCAGTACTTC. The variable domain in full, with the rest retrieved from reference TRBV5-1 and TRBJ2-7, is KAGVTQTPRYLIKTRGQQVTLSCSPISGHRSVSWYQQTPGQGLQFLFEYFSETQRNKGNFPGRFSGRQFSNSRSEMNVSTLELGDSALYLCASSLETHSYEQYFGPGTRLTVT.

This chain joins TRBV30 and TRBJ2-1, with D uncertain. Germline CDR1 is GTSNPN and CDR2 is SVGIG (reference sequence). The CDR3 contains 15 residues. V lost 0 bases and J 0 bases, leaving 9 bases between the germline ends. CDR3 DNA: TGTGCCTGGAGTGTACGAACTTTCTCCTACAATGAGCAGTTCTTC. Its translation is CAWSVRTFSYNEQFF.

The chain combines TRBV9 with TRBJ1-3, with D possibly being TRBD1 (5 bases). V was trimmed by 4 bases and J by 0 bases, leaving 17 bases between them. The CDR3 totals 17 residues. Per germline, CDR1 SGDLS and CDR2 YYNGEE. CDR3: CASSPIRDWSSGNTIYF. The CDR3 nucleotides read TGTGCCAGCAGCCCTATTAGGGACTGGAGCTCTGGAAACACCATATATTTT.

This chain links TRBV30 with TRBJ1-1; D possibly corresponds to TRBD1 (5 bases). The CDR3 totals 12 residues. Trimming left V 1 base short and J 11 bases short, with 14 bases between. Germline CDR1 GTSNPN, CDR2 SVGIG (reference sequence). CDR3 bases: TGTGCCTGGAGTGGCGGGGGGAGTCGGGCTTTCTTT. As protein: CAWSGGGSRAFF.

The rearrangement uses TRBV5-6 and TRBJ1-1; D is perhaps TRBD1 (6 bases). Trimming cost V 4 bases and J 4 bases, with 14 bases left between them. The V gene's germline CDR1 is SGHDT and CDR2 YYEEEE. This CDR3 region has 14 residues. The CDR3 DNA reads TGTGCCAGCAGCCAAGGTCGGGGGGCCACTGAAGCTTTCTTT. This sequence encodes CASSQGRGATEAFF.

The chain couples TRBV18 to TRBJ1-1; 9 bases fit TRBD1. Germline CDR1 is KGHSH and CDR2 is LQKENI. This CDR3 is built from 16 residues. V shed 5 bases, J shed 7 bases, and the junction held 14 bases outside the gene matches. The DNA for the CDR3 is TGTGCCAGCTCAGCCCGCGGGACAGGGTCCTTAAGTGAAGCTTTCTTT. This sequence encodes CASSARGTGSLSEAFF.